A single sample gave rise to the 20 T cell receptor beta chains below, sequenced in a study of blood T cell repertoires in COVID-19. This table comes from immunoSEQ multiplex PCR, and its TCRdb copy is limited to in-frame clones, with some not included. The sample carries 25,000 to 30,000 clones, approximately 80% recorded once. Sequencing was carried out using peripheral blood. Receptors were obtained from a man older than 75 with active or convalescent COVID-19.

The chain is built from TRBV21-1 and TRBJ1-5; the DNA was not used to check the table's D call, TRBD1. TRBV21-1 is designated a pseudogene. The CDR3 has 16 residues. For the CDR3, the DNA is TGTGCCAGCAGCAAATACTTGAGACAGGTCAATCAGCCCCAGCATTTT. Its protein product is CASSKYLRQVNQPQHF.

J is TRBJ2-3 and V is TRBV7-9; the match to TRBD2 covers 9 bases. Germline CDR1 and CDR2: SEHNR and FQNEAQ (reference sequence). This CDR3 has 14 amino acids. J lost 6 bases, V lost 2 bases, and 3 bases had no gene match. The CDR3 spells CASSLTSGGDTQYF. The CDR3 nucleotides read TGTGCCAGCAGCTTAACCAGCGGGGGGGATACGCAGTATTTT.

The chain recombines TRBV28 with TRBJ1-6; 9 nucleotides align to TRBD1. Looked up from germline, CDR1 is MDHEN and CDR2 is SYDVKM. V shed 4 bases, J shed 9 bases, and the junction held 7 bases outside the gene matches. This CDR3 spans 15 amino acids. This CDR3 reads CASSSRGQGFSPLHF. CDR3 bases: TGTGCCAGCAGTTCCAGGGGACAGGGTTTTTCACCCCTCCACTTT.

V is TRBV2 and J is TRBJ2-7, with 11 bases aligning to TRBD2. V trimming: 7 bases; J trimming: 1 base; junction bases outside the gene matches: 3. CDR3 length: 14 amino acids. Germline-derived CDR1 and CDR2 are SNHLY and FYNNEI. In DNA form, the CDR3 reads TGTGCCAGCAACGTAGCGGGAGGGTCCTACGAGCAGTACTTC. Protein: CASNVAGGSYEQYF.

The chain couples TRBV5-1 to TRBJ2-1; TRBD2 aligns across 12 bases. The germline V gene has CDR1 SGHRS and CDR2 YFSETQ. J was trimmed by 7 bases and V by 3 bases; bases with no gene match: 11. The CDR3 covers 17 residues. CDR3 amino acids: CASSSWTSGVMGNEQFF. For the CDR3, the DNA is TGCGCCAGCAGCTCGTGGACTAGCGGGGTAATGGGGAATGAGCAGTTCTTC. The variable domain in full, with the rest retrieved from reference TRBV5-1 and TRBJ2-1, is KAGVTQTPRYLIKTRGQQVTLSCSPISGHRSVSWYQQTPGQGLQFLFEYFSETQRNKGNFPGRFSGRQFSNSRSEMNVSTLELGDSALYLCASSSWTSGVMGNEQFFGPGTRLTVL.

The count of this clone is one. V gene TRBV28 combines with J gene TRBJ2-1, with 7 bases fitting TRBD2. With V trimmed by 2 bases and J by 7 bases, 5 bases remained unmatched. This CDR3 has 14 residues. The germline V gene encodes CDR1 MDHEN and CDR2 SYDVKM. CDR3 region: CASSLSLAVNEQFF. DNA for the CDR3: TGTGCCAGCAGTTTAAGCCTAGCGGTTAATGAGCAGTTCTTC.

The gene calls are TRBV7-3 and TRBJ2-5, with 12 nucleotides matching TRBD1. The CDR3 sequence is 17 residues long. Germline V gene sequence: CDR1 SGHTA, CDR2 FQGTGA. Trimming took 5 bases from V and 4 from J; bases not matched to a gene: 11. The CDR3 loop is CASSASGTGGEGETQYF. CDR3 bases: TGTGCCAGCAGCGCCTCCGGGACAGGGGGCGAGGGAGAGACCCAGTACTTC. The whole variable domain, remainder taken from reference TRBV7-3 and TRBJ2-5, is GAGVSQTPSNKVTEKGKYVELRCDPISGHTALYWYRQSLGQGPEFLIYFQGTGAADDSGLPNDRFFAVRPEGSVSTLKIQRTERGDSAVYLCASSASGTGGEGETQYFGPGTRLLVL.

This clone was observed a few times. The chain has TRBV7-8 and TRBJ2-2; 8 bases are shared with TRBD2. The germline CDR1 and CDR2 sequences are SGHVS and FQNEAQ. This CDR3 comprises 14 residues. V lost 8 bases to trimming and J lost 0 bases; unmatched junction nucleotides: 2. The chain's CDR3 is CASRLASNTGELFF. CDR3 nucleotide sequence: TGTGCCAGCCGACTAGCGTCGAACACCGGGGAGCTGTTTTTT.

This clone was recorded only once. This chain joins TRBV3-1 (or the pseudogene TRBV3-2) and TRBJ1-1; no firm D call. CDR1 and CDR2 (germline): LGHDT, YNNKEL (reference sequence). V lost 6 bases, J lost 4 bases, and 9 bases lay in between. CDR3 size: 12 residues. In DNA, the CDR3 is TGTGCCAGCAGTCTAAGAGGCACTGAAGCTTTCTTT. Its protein is CASSLRGTEAFF.

The V gene is TRBV18, the J gene TRBJ1-2; D call uncertain. The CDR3 totals 11 residues. Trimming cost V 3 bases and J 6 bases, with 5 bases left between them. CDR1 is KGHSH, CDR2 LQKENI, per germline. The CDR3 nucleotides read TGTGCCAGCTCACCGCGTGATGGCTACACCTTC. Amino acids: CASSPRDGYTF.

This chain joins TRBV9 and TRBJ2-1; no clear D. V lost 0 bases and J 4 bases, leaving 5 bases between the germline ends. The germline gives CDR1 SGDLS, CDR2 YYNGEE. This CDR3 contains 13 residues. The DNA for the CDR3 is TGTGCCAGCAGCGTAGCAGGTTACAATGAGCAGTTCTTC. It encodes CASSVAGYNEQFF.

This clone was recorded a few times. The V call is TRBV10-1, the J call TRBJ2-2; 10 bases map to TRBD2. The CDR3 length is 16 residues. The ends lost 2 bases at V and 4 bases at J; junction bases unmatched: 4. Germline loops: CDR1 WNHNN, CDR2 SYGVQD (reference sequence). The DNA of the CDR3 is TGCGCCAGCAGTGAGACAGCGGGGGGGTTCACCGGGGAGCTGTTTTTT. It codes for CASSETAGGFTGELFF.

The chain combines TRBV5-1 with TRBJ1-1, with a tentative D call TRBD1 (5 bases). The CDR3 has 16 amino acids. V was shortened by 8 bases and J by 0 bases, with 20 bases between the two germline ends. Per the germline V gene, CDR1 is SGHRS and CDR2 is YFSETQ. The CDR3 loop reads CASRPSSGFMNTEAFF. CDR3 nucleotide sequence: TGCGCCAGTCGACCCTCCTCAGGGTTCATGAACACTGAAGCTTTCTTT.

V usage is TRBV19 and J usage is TRBJ2-7; D remains unclear. The V end lost 1 base, the J end lost 2 bases, and 6 bases lay between the germline ends. This CDR3 is built from 13 residues. Germline CDR1 reads LNHDA; CDR2 reads SQIVND (reference sequence). CDR3 bases: TGTGCCAGTAGTATAGCCACGGCCTACGAGCAGTACTTC. It encodes CASSIATAYEQYF.

V usage is TRBV7-2 and J usage is TRBJ1-5; D perhaps matches TRBD1 (5 bases). The V gene's germline CDR1 is SGHTA and CDR2 FQGNSA. The CDR3 sequence is 15 residues long. Trimming left V 0 bases short and J 9 bases short, with 15 bases between. In nucleotides, the CDR3 is TGTGCCAGCAGCTTAGCGGGGGGGTATCCGGGGCCCCAGCATTTT. Encoded protein: CASSLAGGYPGPQHF.

The chain is built from TRBV12-3 or TRBV12-4 and TRBJ2-1; 10 bases align to TRBD2. Trimming cost V 6 bases and J 7 bases; bases outside gene matches: 3. The CDR3 is 13 amino acids. This CDR3 reads CASRWTSGNEQFF. As DNA, the CDR3 is TGTGCCAGCAGATGGACTAGCGGTAATGAGCAGTTCTTC.

The CDR3: CASSMGTGNLNQPQHF. CDR3 nucleotides: TGTGCCAGTAGTATGGGTACAGGCAACTTAAATCAGCCCCAGCATTTT. J is TRBJ1-5 and V is TRBV19; maybe TRBD1 (5 bases). Germline loops: CDR1 LNHDA, CDR2 SQIVND (reference sequence). This CDR3 has 16 residues. V lost 3 bases to trimming and J lost 4 bases, with 16 bases between them.

This clone is medium-sized. The V gene is TRBV7-2, the J gene TRBJ2-1; no clear D gene. CDR1 SGHTA and CDR2 FQGNSA come from the germline V gene. The V gene lost 5 bases and the J gene lost 1 base, with 6 bases spanning the gap. CDR3 length: 13 residues. This CDR3 is CASSPGSYNEQFF. As DNA, the CDR3 is TGTGCCAGCAGCCCCGGGTCCTACAATGAGCAGTTCTTC.

The V call is TRBV11-2, the J call TRBJ2-5; 7 bases map to TRBD1. In germline, CDR1 is SGHAT, CDR2 FQNNGV. CDR3 length: 15 amino acids. V dropped 0 bases and J dropped 5; count of bases not matched to a gene: 6. CDR3 sequence: CASSLDNPQGETQYF. The CDR3 DNA reads as TGTGCCAGCAGCTTAGACAACCCACAGGGGGAGACCCAGTACTTC.

The genes are TRBV19 and TRBJ2-7, with 7 bases aligning to TRBD1. Germline V lookup: CDR1 LNHDA, CDR2 SQIVND (reference sequence). Trimming cost V 5 bases and J 2 bases; bases outside gene matches: 15. CDR3 size: 17 residues. CDR3 loop: CASSSFDRAISPYEQYF. The CDR3 DNA reads as TGTGCCAGTAGTTCCTTCGACAGGGCCATTTCCCCCTACGAGCAGTACTTC.